This T cell receptor (beta chain) was obtained from a study of T cell responses to AZD1222 COVID-19 vaccine. Study summary: Second-dose timings of about 4 or about 12 weeks were pooled.

As for this clone: Antigen unknown.

Using immunoSEQ multiplex PCR, the repertoire was profiled, and TCRdb retains in-frame clones only, with some absent. The sample holds approximately 110,000 clones, 85% to 90% seen once. CDR3 length: 17 amino acids. V was pared by 7 bases and J by 2 bases, with 15 bases of the junction left unmatched. Germline CDR1 and CDR2: ENHRY and SYGVKD. Study observations and caveats: Reports say nearly half of spike-specific TCRs go after unmutated variant regions. Spike was spanned by vaccine-associated CD4 TCRs, with dominance at 160-218 and 743-854. A rise in Spike-specific TCR breadth and depth followed two AZD1222 doses.

This TCR came from an adult in good health. The sample consisted of peripheral blood, taken on day 0 of AZD1222 vaccination. V usage is TRBV10-3 and J usage is TRBJ1-1; 8 nucleotides align to TRBD1. CDR3 loop: CAITADRGGLTNTEAFF. The DNA of the CDR3 is TGTGCCATCACCGCCGACAGGGGAGGACTTACAAACACTGAAGCTTTCTTT.